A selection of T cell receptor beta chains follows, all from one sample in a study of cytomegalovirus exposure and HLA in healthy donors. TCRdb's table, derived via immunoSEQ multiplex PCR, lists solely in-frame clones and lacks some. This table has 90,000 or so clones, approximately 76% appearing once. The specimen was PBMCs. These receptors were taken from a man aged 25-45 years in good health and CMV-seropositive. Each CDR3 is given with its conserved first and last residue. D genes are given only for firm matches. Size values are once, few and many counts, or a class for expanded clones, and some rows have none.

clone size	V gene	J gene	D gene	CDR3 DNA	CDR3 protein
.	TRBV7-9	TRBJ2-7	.	TGTTCCAGCAGCTTACCGGGGGGCCACGAGCAGTACTTC	CSSSLPGGHEQYF
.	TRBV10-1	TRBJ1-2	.	TGCGCCAGCAGTGACCCTCGGGAGGGCCTTAATAGGGGCTATGGCTACACCTTC	CASSDPREGLNRGYGYTF
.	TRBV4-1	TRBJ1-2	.	TGCGCCAGCAGCCAAGATTCGACAGGCCGCCGCTACACCTTC	CASSQDSTGRRYTF
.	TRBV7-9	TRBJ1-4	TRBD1	TGTGCCAGCAGCTTCGGACAGGGGCAACTGTTTTTT	CASSFGQGQLFF
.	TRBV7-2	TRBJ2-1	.	TGTGCCAGCAGCCCCCGGGATGATGTCCTCAATGAGCAGTTCTTC	CASSPRDDVLNEQFF
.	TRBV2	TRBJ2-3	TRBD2	TGTGCCAGCAGTCGTCTAGCGGGGGGGGGCACAGATACGCAGTATTTT	CASSRLAGGGTDTQYF
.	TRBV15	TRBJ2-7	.	TGTGCCACCAGCAGAGAGGGCGGGGACCCCTACGAGCAGTACTTC	CATSREGGDPYEQYF
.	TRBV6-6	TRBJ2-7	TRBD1	TGTGCCAGCAGTGGGGACAGGTACGAGCAGTACTTC	CASSGDRYEQYF
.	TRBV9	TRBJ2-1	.	TGTGCCAGCAGCGTAGGCGCTAGCGTTTACAATGAGCAGTTCTTC	CASSVGASVYNEQFF
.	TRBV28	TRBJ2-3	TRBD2	TGTGCCAGCAGTTTACTGCGGGGGAGCACAGATACGCAGTATTTT	CASSLLRGSTDTQYF
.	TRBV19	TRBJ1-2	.	TGTGCCAGTAGTGTTGACAGGAACTATGGCTACACCTTC	CASSVDRNYGYTF
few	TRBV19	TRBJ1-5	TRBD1	TGTGGGACAGGGTATAGCAATCAGCCCCAGCATTTT	CGTGYSNQPQHF
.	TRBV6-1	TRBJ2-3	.	TGTGCCAGCAGTGATTGGAGCCCTACCGGAGATACGCAGTATTTT	CASSDWSPTGDTQYF